The TCR beta chain under discussion was sequenced for a study of T cells in Graves' hyperthyroidism and ophthalmopathy. For the study at large: Peripheral blood collection took place at initial diagnosis, before any treatment. General study results and limits: A model of 13 V-J pairs discriminated ophthalmopathy from stable hyperthyroidism. Appearing also in blood were most of the thyroid clonotypes expanded above 0.001.

Researchers amplified the TCR beta CDR3 regions from RNA transcripts. In the first-round RT-PCR of the TCR CDR3, the HTBI primer set was used. TCRdb called the multiplex PCR reads again in MiXCR, with one record for every CDR3 protein. The table records around 300,000 distinct CDR3 sequences, roughly 13% of them present only once. The CDR3 runs to 15 residues. Trimming left V 4 bases short and J 4 bases short, with 13 bases between. Germline V gene sequence: CDR1 MNHNS, CDR2 SASEGT. This clonotype came up a few times. Its antigen is currently unknown. This rearrangement joins TRBV6-1 to TRBJ2-2; D call uncertain. The specimen sequenced was blood. This clonotype was sampled from a woman under 40 with Graves' hyperthyroidism that later progressed to Graves' ophthalmopathy. The CDR3 spells CASSVWKDGTGELFF. The DNA of the CDR3 is TGTGCCAGCAGTGTATGGAAGGATGGCACCGGGGAGCTGTTTTTT.